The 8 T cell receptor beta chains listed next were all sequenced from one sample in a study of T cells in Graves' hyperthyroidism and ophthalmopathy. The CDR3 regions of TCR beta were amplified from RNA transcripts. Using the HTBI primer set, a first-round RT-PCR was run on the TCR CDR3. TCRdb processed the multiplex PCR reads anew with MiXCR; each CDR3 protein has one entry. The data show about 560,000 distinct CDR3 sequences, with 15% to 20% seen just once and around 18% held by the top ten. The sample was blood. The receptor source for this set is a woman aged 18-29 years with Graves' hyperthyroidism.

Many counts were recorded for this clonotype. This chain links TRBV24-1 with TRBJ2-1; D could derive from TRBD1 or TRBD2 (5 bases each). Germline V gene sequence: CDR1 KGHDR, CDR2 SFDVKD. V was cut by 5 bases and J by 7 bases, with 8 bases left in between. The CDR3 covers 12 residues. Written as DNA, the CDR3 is TGTGCCACCAGTGCTTGGGGGAATGAGCAGTTCTTC. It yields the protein CATSAWGNEQFF.

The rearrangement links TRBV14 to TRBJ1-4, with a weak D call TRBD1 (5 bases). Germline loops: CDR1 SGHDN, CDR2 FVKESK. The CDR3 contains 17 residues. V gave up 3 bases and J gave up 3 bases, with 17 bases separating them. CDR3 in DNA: TGTGCCAGCAGCCACGGGCTTTTAGGGGCGGCTAATGAAAAACTGTTTTTT. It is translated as CASSHGLLGAANEKLFF.

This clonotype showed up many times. CDR3 region: CASSYAFGGVNTEAFF. Written as DNA, the CDR3 is TGTGCCAGCAGTTATGCTTTTGGGGGGGTGAACACTGAAGCTTTCTTT. The rearrangement links TRBV6-1 to TRBJ1-1, with D possibly being TRBD1 (5 bases). Trimming left V 5 bases short and J 0 bases short, with 16 bases between. Germline V gene lookup returns CDR1 MNHNS and CDR2 SASEGT. This CDR3 contains 16 residues.

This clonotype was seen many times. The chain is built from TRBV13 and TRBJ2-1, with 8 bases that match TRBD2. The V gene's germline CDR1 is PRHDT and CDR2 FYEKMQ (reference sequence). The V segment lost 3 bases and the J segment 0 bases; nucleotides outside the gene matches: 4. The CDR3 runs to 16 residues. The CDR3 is CASSFREGLSYNEQFF. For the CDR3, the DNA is TGTGCCAGCAGCTTCCGGGAGGGCCTCTCCTACAATGAGCAGTTCTTC. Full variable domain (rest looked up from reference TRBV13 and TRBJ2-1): AAGVIQSPRHLIKEKRETATLKCYPIPRHDTVYWYQQGPGQDPQFLISFYEKMQSDKGSIPDRFSAQQFSDYHSELNMSSLELGDSALYFCASSFREGLSYNEQFFGPGTRLTVL.

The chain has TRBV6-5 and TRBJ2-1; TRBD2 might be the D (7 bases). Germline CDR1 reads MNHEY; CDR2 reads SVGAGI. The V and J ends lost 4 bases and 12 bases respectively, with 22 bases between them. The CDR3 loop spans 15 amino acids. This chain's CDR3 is CASSWGGQRDVGQFF. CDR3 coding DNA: TGTGCCAGCAGTTGGGGGGGGCAACGGGATGTCGGGCAGTTCTTC.

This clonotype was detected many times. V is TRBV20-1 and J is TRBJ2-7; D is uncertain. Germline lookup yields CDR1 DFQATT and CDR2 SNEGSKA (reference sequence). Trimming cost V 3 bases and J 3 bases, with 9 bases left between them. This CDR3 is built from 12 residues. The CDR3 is CSASADLYEQYF. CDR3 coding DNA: TGCAGTGCTAGTGCAGACCTCTACGAGCAGTACTTC.

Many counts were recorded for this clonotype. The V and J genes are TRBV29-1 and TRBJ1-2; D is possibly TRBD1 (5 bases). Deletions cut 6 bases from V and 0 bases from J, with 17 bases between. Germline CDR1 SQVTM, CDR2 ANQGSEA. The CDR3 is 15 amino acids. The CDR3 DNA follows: TGCAGCGTGGACCTCAGGGAGATCGCTAACTATGGCTACACCTTC. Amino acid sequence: CSVDLREIANYGYTF.

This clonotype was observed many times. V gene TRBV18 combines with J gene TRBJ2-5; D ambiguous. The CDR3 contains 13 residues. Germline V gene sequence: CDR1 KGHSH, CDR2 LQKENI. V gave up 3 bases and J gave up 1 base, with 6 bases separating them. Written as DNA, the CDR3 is TGTGCCAGCTCACCCCGGGTCCAAGAGACCCAGTACTTC. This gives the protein CASSPRVQETQYF.